What follows are 20 T cell receptor beta chains derived from one specimen sequenced in a study of control samples from healthy donors and cancer patients. Repertoires were generated with immunoSEQ multiplex PCR, while TCRdb's copy carries only in-frame clones and drops some. Counted here are roughly 200,000 clones, just under 95% occurring once; the ten biggest clones make up roughly 1.5%. The specimen sequenced was blood. These receptor sequences come from a man younger than 35 in good health.

This chain links TRBV10-3 with TRBJ2-3; TRBD2 matches at 8 bases. Per germline, CDR1 ENHRY and CDR2 SYGVKD. This CDR3 comprises 15 residues. Losses at the gene ends were 8 bases for V and 6 bases for J; bases not matched to a gene: 13. The CDR3 reads CAIPGGGPGSDTQYF. The CDR3 DNA reads TGTGCCATCCCCGGGGGGGGCCCGGGGTCGGATACGCAGTATTTT.

A word on this clone: The same CDR3 is also encoded by other DNA sequences in this sample. The rearrangement joins TRBV5-1 to TRBJ2-1; D not resolved. The CDR3 extends over 15 amino acids. Germline lookup yields CDR1 SGHRS and CDR2 YFSETQ. Trimming took 1 base from V and 0 from J, leaving 8 bases between them. The CDR3 DNA reads as TGCGCCAGCAGCTTGTCGTCGAGCTCCTACAATGAGCAGTTCTTC. Its translation: CASSLSSSSYNEQFF.

In nucleotides, the CDR3 is TGTGCCAGCAGCTCTGGGACAGGGGGTTACTACGAGCAGTACTTC. Its translation: CASSSGTGGYYEQYF. This rearrangement joins TRBV7-9 to TRBJ2-7; TRBD1 matches at 11 bases. This CDR3 has 15 residues. The V segment lost 4 bases and the J segment 3 bases; nucleotides outside the gene matches: 5. The V gene's germline CDR1 is SEHNR and CDR2 FQNEAQ (reference sequence).

The rearrangement uses TRBV2 and TRBJ2-5; unclear D gene. Germline CDR1 reads SNHLY; CDR2 reads FYNNEI. This CDR3 spans 13 amino acids. V lost 9 bases and J 7 bases, leaving 18 bases between the germline ends. CDR3 bases: TGTGCCAGTGGAAAGGCGGTCCGAGGGACCCAGTACTTC. As protein: CASGKAVRGTQYF.

The chain is built from TRBV5-5 and TRBJ1-5; the D is unclear. This CDR3 comprises 15 residues. Germline V lookup: CDR1 SGHKS, CDR2 YYEKEE (reference sequence). Between the trimmed V and J ends, which lost 4 bases and 0 bases, there was a span of 11 bases. The CDR3 loop reads CASSRTGDSNQPQHF. For the CDR3, the DNA is TGTGCCAGCAGCCGGACGGGCGATAGCAATCAGCCCCAGCATTTT.

This chain connects TRBV19 to TRBJ2-4; TRBD2 agrees at 8 bases. V lost 7 bases and J lost 8; bases outside the gene matches: 22. CDR1 and CDR2 (germline): LNHDA, SQIVND (reference sequence). The CDR3 has 18 amino acids. For the CDR3, the DNA is TGTGCCAGTACCCCTCTTTGGGCTAGCGGGCCCGCCGCGGACATTCAGTACTTC. Its translation: CASTPLWASGPAADIQYF.

The CDR3 here is CASSQEMWGTYNSPLHF. For the CDR3, the DNA is TGTGCCAGCAGCCAAGAAATGTGGGGAACCTATAATTCACCCCTCCACTTT. The gene calls are TRBV14 and TRBJ1-6; D is uncertain. The CDR3 is made up of 17 amino acids. V was cut by 0 bases and J by 2 bases, with 11 bases left in between. The germline V gene has CDR1 SGHDN and CDR2 FVKESK.

The genes are TRBV21-1 and TRBJ1-1. TRBV21-1 is assigned pseudogene status. The CDR3 runs 18 residues. The CDR3 is CASSLRVLNKKMNTEAFF. CDR3 sequence (DNA): TGTGCCAGCAGCCTAAGGGTACTGAATAAGAAAATGAACACTGAAGCTTTCTTT.

V usage is TRBV19 and J usage is TRBJ1-1; maybe TRBD1 (6 bases). Germline V CDR1 and CDR2: LNHDA, SQIVND (reference sequence). The V end lost 6 bases, the J end lost 5 bases, and 10 bases lay between the germline ends. There are 12 residues in the CDR3. CDR3 bases: TGTGCCAGTAGCAACAGGGTTACTGAAGCTTTCTTT. Its protein is CASSNRVTEAFF. The variable domain in full, with the rest retrieved from reference TRBV19 and TRBJ1-1, is DGGITQSPKYLFRKEGQNVTLSCEQNLNHDAMYWYRQDPGQGLRLIYYSQIVNDFQKGDIAEGYSVSREKKESFPLTVTSAQKNPTAFYLCASSNRVTEAFFGQGTRLTVV.

The rearrangement joins TRBV10-3 to TRBJ1-2; 9 nucleotides agree with TRBD1. The junction had 13 bases not matched to a gene; V was cut back by 5 bases and J by 3 bases. Germline-derived CDR1 and CDR2 are ENHRY and SYGVKD. The CDR3 loop spans 17 amino acids. CDR3 region: CAISNLNLGQGDYGYTF. CDR3 sequence (DNA): TGTGCCATCAGTAACCTAAATTTGGGACAGGGTGACTATGGCTACACCTTC.

The chain links TRBV21-1 to TRBJ1-1; the table's D call, TRBD1, has no DNA check behind it. TRBV21-1 is marked as a pseudogene. There are 18 residues in the CDR3. The CDR3 reads CASSALRVGGYMNTEAFF. The CDR3 DNA is TGTGCCAGCAGCGCCCTTAGGGTAGGGGGCTACATGAACACTGAAGCTTTCTTT.

For this clone: At the DNA level, this CDR3 is encoded by other sequences in the same sample as well. This chain connects TRBV11-3 to TRBJ1-1; D possibly corresponds to TRBD1 (6 bases). Germline CDR1 is SGHNT and CDR2 is YENEEA. Trimming removed 3 bases at V and 3 bases at J, with 8 bases between. The CDR3 extends over 13 amino acids. The CDR3 nucleotides are TGTGCCAGCAGCTTGACAGGTTACACTGAAGCTTTCTTT. It translates to CASSLTGYTEAFF.

The sample holds a few counts of this clone. The J gene is TRBJ2-2, the V gene TRBV19, with 9 bases identical to TRBD1. Losses at the gene ends were 3 bases for V and 6 bases for J; bases not matched to a gene: 5. Germline V gene lookup returns CDR1 LNHDA and CDR2 SQIVND (reference sequence). There are 15 residues in the CDR3. The CDR3 spells CASSIGTGKSGELFF. The DNA for the CDR3 is TGTGCCAGTAGTATCGGGACAGGGAAATCCGGGGAGCTGTTTTTT.

The chain is built from TRBV7-9 and TRBJ2-5; D is possibly TRBD1 (6 bases). Trimming left V 4 bases short and J 2 bases short, with 11 bases between. This CDR3 region has 14 residues. Germline V lookup: CDR1 SEHNR, CDR2 FQNEAQ (reference sequence). The CDR3 DNA sequence: TGTGCCAGCAGCTCGGACAGACAACAAGAGACCCAGTACTTC. Its translation is CASSSDRQQETQYF.

The chain links TRBV20-1 to TRBJ1-2; D is unclear. The CDR3 has 16 amino acids. The germline CDR1 and CDR2 sequences are DFQATT and SNEGSKA (reference sequence). The V and J ends lost 3 bases and 0 bases respectively, with 17 bases between them. In DNA, the CDR3 is TGCAGTGCTAGTCTACCTTCGCCGGGAACTAACTATGGCTACACCTTC. Its protein product is CSASLPSPGTNYGYTF.

This chain joins TRBV6-1 and TRBJ1-2; TRBD1 is a possible D gene (6 bases). V was trimmed by 2 bases and J by 4 bases, leaving 11 bases between them. The CDR3 sequence is 14 residues long. Per the germline V gene, CDR1 is MNHNS and CDR2 is SASEGT. The CDR3 spells CASSEFRTVYGYTF. CDR3 sequence (DNA): TGTGCCAGCAGTGAATTCCGGACAGTCTATGGCTACACCTTC.

This chain uses TRBV24-1 with TRBJ1-5; D remains unclear. Deletions cut 2 bases from V and 7 bases from J, with 14 bases between. The CDR3 runs to 15 residues. CDR1 is KGHDR, CDR2 SFDVKD, per germline. CDR3 region: CATSDCEPSSQPQHF. DNA for the CDR3: TGTGCCACCAGTGATTGCGAGCCAAGCAGCCAGCCCCAGCATTTT.

This sequence joins TRBV20-1 and TRBJ2-7; no clear D. The CDR3 has 17 amino acids. With 3 bases removed from V and 0 bases from J, the gap between germline ends came to 21 bases. Germline lookup yields CDR1 DFQATT and CDR2 SNEGSKA (reference sequence). CDR3 nucleotides: TGCAGTGCTAGTTCATTAGGGCTCCGTACCCCCTCCTACGAGCAGTACTTC. Its translation is CSASSLGLRTPSYEQYF.

The V and J genes are TRBV10-3 and TRBJ1-3, with D possibly matching TRBD1 (5 bases). V was cut by 10 bases and J by 0 bases, with 13 bases left in between. Germline loops: CDR1 ENHRY, CDR2 SYGVKD. The length of the CDR3 is 14 residues. Here the CDR3 DNA reads TGTGCCACCAAGGGGATCCTCTCTGGAAACACCATATATTTT. The encoded protein is CATKGILSGNTIYF.

The V gene is TRBV18, the J gene TRBJ2-2; 8 nucleotides line up with TRBD2. CDR1 and CDR2 from the germline V gene are KGHSH and LQKENI. The CDR3 runs to 12 residues. DNA for the CDR3: TGTGCGCTGCGGGGGGACACCGGGGAGCTGTTTTTT. Amino acid sequence: CALRGDTGELFF.